One sample yielded the 29 T cell receptor beta chains listed below, sequenced in a study of tumor-infiltrating lymphocytes in primary liver carcinoma. Bulk tissue was left unsorted, and RNA and DNA were co-extracted from about 19-30 mg of it. With a constant-region primer, TCR beta cDNA was made from 450 to 500 ng of total RNA. Nested multiplex PCR, run for three rounds with slightly modified ARM-PCR, yielded TCR beta libraries. Investigators reported that the first two PCR rounds, at 10 to 11 cycles each, used TRBV1-TRBV30 forward primers with a C-beta reverse primer. TCRdb re-called the multiplex PCR reads with MiXCR, one entry per CDR3 protein. The repertoire includes about 74,000 distinct CDR3 sequences, roughly three quarters of them detected once, and about 27% sits in the top ten. Sequencing input: liver tumor tissue from sampling region 4. The subset is: tumor region T4, right-lateral pole. The receptors originated from a middle-aged man with primary liver carcinoma and hepatitis B virus infection.

The chain recombines TRBV29-1 with TRBJ2-7; D is perhaps TRBD1 (5 bases). The germline V gene encodes CDR1 SQVTM and CDR2 ANQGSEA. The CDR3 consists of 12 residues. The CDR3 nucleotides read TGCAGAGCTGAACGGACACCTTACGAGCAGTACTTC. The encoded protein is CRAERTPYEQYF.

This clonotype turned up a few times. An end of the junction differs from the germline gene, which may be a read error. V and J are TRBV2 and TRBJ2-5, with D possibly being TRBD1 (5 bases). This CDR3 region has 12 residues. CDR1 and CDR2 (germline): SNHLY, FYNNEI. The CDR3 sequence is CASSRTGEIQYF. The CDR3, as DNA: TGTGCTAGCAGCCGAACAGGAGAGATCCAGTACTTC.

This sequence joins TRBV10-2 and TRBJ2-7, with 12 bases lining up with TRBD1. J gave up 13 bases and V 2 bases, and 15 bases lay outside the gene matches. The CDR3 is 16 residues long. The germline V gene has CDR1 WSHSY and CDR2 SAAADI. As DNA, the CDR3 is TGCGCCAGCAGTGAGCTACGGGACAGGGGGCTATACGAGAAATACTTC. As protein: CASSELRDRGLYEKYF.

In the case of this clonotype: At one of its ends the junction is not consistent with the germline gene, which may arise from a read error. CDR3 region: CASGLGRTQETQYF. In DNA, the CDR3 is TGTGCCAGCGGTTTAGGGCGGACTCAAGAGACCCAGTACTTC. The rearrangement links TRBV12-3 or TRBV12-4 to TRBJ2-5, with a tentative D call TRBD2 (5 bases). The CDR3 runs to 14 residues.

Concerning this clonotype itself: A much larger clone sits a single nucleotide away, making a read error possible. Lacking the conserved final phenylalanine or tryptophan, this CDR3 likely reflects a read error. The J gene is TRBJ2-3, the V gene TRBV2, with D unresolved. This CDR3 comprises 14 residues. Trimming left V 6 bases short and J 0 bases short, with 10 bases between. Germline V CDR1 and CDR2: SNHLY, FYNNEI. CDR3 nucleotides: TGTGCCAGCAGCCGAGCGTCAAGCACAGATACGCAGTATTTA. Translating it yields CASSRASSTDTQYL.

Written as DNA, the CDR3 is TGTGCCAGCAGCTACTCTTCGATTAGAGGGAGAGGAGGCGGGTTCTTC. As protein: CASSYSSIRGRGGGFF. The V and J genes are TRBV11-2 and TRBJ2-1, with a weak D call TRBD2 (5 bases). Germline V gene lookup returns CDR1 SGHAT and CDR2 FQNNGV. V dropped 4 bases and J dropped 15 bases, with 28 bases sitting between them. The length of the CDR3 is 16 residues.

This chain joins TRBV21-1 and TRBJ2-1. TRBV21-1 is assigned pseudogene status. The CDR3 runs to 10 residues. The CDR3 loop is CASSKVWGFF. In nucleotides, the CDR3 is TGTGCCAGCAGCAAAGTTTGGGGGTTCTTC.

Regarding this clonotype: This may arise from a read error, as a much more abundant clone is one base away. The J gene is TRBJ2-2, the V gene TRBV12-3 or TRBV12-4; 7 bases line up with TRBD1. The CDR3 spans 14 residues. CDR3 DNA sequence: TGTGCCAGCACCTATACGACAGGGCCCAGGGAGCCGTTTTTT. Protein: CASTYTTGPREPFF.

The V call is TRBV4-2, the J call TRBJ2-1; 10 bases align to TRBD2. This CDR3 region has 15 residues. Germline loops: CDR1 LGHNA, CDR2 YNFKEQ. The CDR3 loop reads CTNSQSGRGDNEQFF. The CDR3 DNA follows: TGTACCAATAGCCAAAGCGGGAGGGGGGACAATGAGCAGTTCTTC.

The chain couples TRBV6-1 to TRBJ2-1; the D gene is possibly TRBD2 (6 bases). CDR1 MNHNS and CDR2 SASEGT come from the germline V gene. The germline V and J ends were trimmed by 4 bases and 15 bases, with 16 bases remaining between them. The CDR3 extends over 12 amino acids. This CDR3 reads CASSGAGVGMFF. The CDR3 DNA follows: TGTGCCAGCAGTGGAGCGGGCGTCGGCATGTTCTTC.

In this sample, this clonotype turned up a few times. This may be a read error, as it is one base from a much larger clone. The chain joins TRBV12-3 or TRBV12-4 to TRBJ1-2; no clear D. The CDR3 consists of 14 residues. The CDR3 coding sequence is TGTGCCAGCAGTACGGGCCAGGCGATCTATAGCTACACCTTC. It translates to CASSTGQAIYSYTF.

Of note for this clonotype: Sequence at one end of the junction differs from germline and may be a read error. The rearrangement links TRBV5-6 to TRBJ2-1; maybe TRBD2 (6 bases). Germline V gene data show CDR1 as SGHDT and CDR2 as YYEEEE. There are 13 residues in the CDR3. The CDR3 coding sequence is TGTGCCAGCAGCTTGGTACTAGCCGATGAGCAGATCTTC. Its translation is CASSLVLADEQIF.

Of note for this clonotype: At one boundary the junction diverges from the germline segment, which might be a read error. The chain combines TRBV11-2 with TRBJ2-3; D might be TRBD2 (6 bases). CDR1 SGHAT and CDR2 FQNNGV come from the germline V gene. The CDR3 covers 14 residues. Here the CDR3 reads CAGGSREPADMQYF. CDR3 coding DNA: TGTGCCGGAGGGTCACGTGAGCCCGCAGATATGCAGTATTTT.

About this clonotype: Mismatch with germline at one junction end may stem from a read error. The J gene is TRBJ2-1, the V gene TRBV6-6; 8 nucleotides line up with TRBD2. This CDR3 has 18 amino acids. CDR1 is MNHNY, CDR2 SVGAGI, per germline (reference sequence). The CDR3 DNA reads TGTGCCAGCAGTTTCTCCGCTATAGCGGGAAGGGCCTACAATGAGGAGTTCTTC. Amino acid sequence: CASSFSAIAGRAYNEEFF.

This clonotype has a count of ten or more. The chain has TRBV12-3 or TRBV12-4 and TRBJ1-6; D unresolved. CDR3 length: 13 residues. V dropped 6 bases and J dropped 5 bases, with 8 bases sitting between them. CDR3 DNA: TGTGCCAGCAGCTCTACAAATAATTCACCCCTCCACTTT. It is translated as CASSSTNNSPLHF.

As regards this clonotype: Germline and junction disagree at one end, which may indicate a read error. The gene calls are TRBV6-5 and TRBJ2-6; 8 bases are shared with TRBD1. From germline, CDR1 is MNHEY and CDR2 SVGAGI. The CDR3 spans 18 residues. The CDR3 spells CDNSLWTGMKAGANLLTF. DNA of the CDR3: TGTGACAACAGTCTTTGGACAGGGATGAAAGCTGGGGCCAACCTCCTGACTTTC.

A word on this clonotype: A junction end diverges from the germline sequence, so it may reflect a read error. The rearrangement links TRBV11-2 to TRBJ2-2; tentative D call: TRBD2 (5 bases). Germline V gives CDR1 SGHAT, CDR2 FQNNGV. The CDR3 consists of 12 residues. DNA of the CDR3: TGTGACAGCGGCACAGACACCGGGGAGCTGTTTTTT. Encoded protein: CDSGTDTGELFF. Variable domain in full (rest from reference TRBV11-2 and TRBJ2-2): EAGVAQSPRYKIIEKRQSVAFWCNPISGHATLYWYQQILGQGPKLLIQFQNNGVVDDSQLPKDRFSAERLKGVDSTLKIQPAKLEDSAVYLCDSGTDTGELFFGEGSRLTVL.

A note on this clonotype: One end of the junction varies from germline; a read error may be responsible. This chain uses TRBV11-2 with TRBJ2-7; 7 bases map to TRBD1. Germline CDR1 is SGHAT and CDR2 is FQNNGV. The CDR3 has 13 amino acids. For the CDR3, the DNA is TGTACCAGCGACTTAGGGGGCGGCTACGAGCAGTACTTC. Translation gives CTSDLGGGYEQYF.

In this sample, this clonotype turned up a few times. Just one base apart from a much larger clone, this may be a read error. The chain carries TRBV6-6 and TRBJ2-3; D may correspond to TRBD1 or TRBD2 (5 bases each). This CDR3 is built from 15 residues. The germline V gene has CDR1 MNHNY and CDR2 SVGAGI (reference sequence). CDR3 sequence reads: CASSYVGDGTDMQYF. CDR3 DNA sequence: TGTGCCAGCAGTTACGTCGGGGACGGCACAGATATGCAGTATTTT.

As regards this clonotype: The junction departs from the called germline gene at one end, perhaps through a read error. This chain uses TRBV11-2 with TRBJ2-7; 9 bases align to TRBD1. This CDR3 comprises 17 residues. Germline CDR1 reads SGHAT; CDR2 reads FQNNGV. The CDR3 protein is CASTIDPPGQGRYEQYF. CDR3 nucleotide sequence: TGTGCCAGCACCATCGACCCGCCGGGACAGGGACGCTACGAGCAGTACTTT.

This clonotype was recorded at least ten times. The chain is built from TRBV7-9 and TRBJ1-1, with TRBD1 matching 8 bases. The CDR3 contains 14 residues. J was trimmed by 4 bases and V by 4 bases; bases with no gene match: 5. CDR1 and CDR2 (germline): SEHNR, FQNEAQ (reference sequence). The CDR3 DNA reads as TGTGCCAGCAGCTATGGACAGGGAGGCACTGAAGCTTTCTTT. The encoded protein is CASSYGQGGTEAFF.

Worth noting for this clonotype: Germline and junction disagree at one end, which may indicate a read error. The rearrangement joins TRBV6-5 to TRBJ2-5; 7 bases line up with TRBD2. This CDR3 is built from 15 residues. Germline loops: CDR1 MNHEY, CDR2 SVGAGI. The CDR3: CASSRIGGVQEIQYF. Here the CDR3 DNA reads TGTGCCAGTAGCCGAATTGGGGGGGTACAAGAGATCCAGTACTTC.

As regards this clonotype: A much more abundant neighbour one base away suggests this may be a read error. V usage is TRBV28 and J usage is TRBJ2-1; TRBD2 agrees at 14 bases. This CDR3 region has 15 residues. Trimming removed 6 bases from V and 8 bases from J; junction bases left unmatched: 6. Per germline, CDR1 MDHEN and CDR2 SYDVKM. The CDR3 DNA reads as TGTGCCAGCAGCCGAGGGACTAGCGGGAGACATGAGCAGTTCTTC. This translates into CASSRGTSGRHEQFF.

This clonotype was observed a few times. The conserved closing phenylalanine or tryptophan is absent in this CDR3, likely reflecting a read error. The limits of the CDR3 on the DNA are not certain, so only TCRdb's listed CDR3 is given. The chain links TRBV6-5 to TRBJ2-6; TRBD1 is the table's D call, not checked against the DNA. Per the germline V gene, CDR1 is MNHEY and CDR2 is SVGAGI. The CDR3 region is 18 residues in length, termini included. The CDR3 loop is CASSLWTGMKAGANVLTL.

In regard to this clonotype: A read error may account for a junction end that differs from germline. The J gene is TRBJ2-2, the V gene TRBV6-6; tentative D call: TRBD2 (6 bases). Per the germline V gene, CDR1 is MNHNY and CDR2 is SVGAGI (reference sequence). The CDR3 runs 11 residues. The CDR3 is CASRGGGELSF. CDR3 DNA: TGCGCCAGCCGGGGCGGCGGGGAGCTGTCTTTT.

This clonotype was seen ten or more times. This chain joins TRBV28 and TRBJ2-7, with D possibly TRBD2 on 6 matching bases. This CDR3 contains 13 residues. Germline CDR1 reads MDHEN; CDR2 reads SYDVKM. The DNA of the CDR3 is TGTGCGGGTTCTAGCGCCGTAAGCGACGAGCAGTACTTC. Encoded protein: CAGSSAVSDEQYF.

This clonotype is judged large. The chain has TRBV11-2 and TRBJ1-4; a weak D match, TRBD1 (5 bases). The CDR3 length is 14 residues. Germline loops: CDR1 SGHAT, CDR2 FQNNGV. Trimming shortened V by 0 bases and J by 8 bases, and 10 bases separated the two germline ends. The CDR3 DNA reads as TGTGCCAGCAGCTTAGAGGTTGGGGACGAAAAACTGTTTTTT. Residues: CASSLEVGDEKLFF.

On this clonotype: A read error is likely, as this CDR3 ends without the conserved phenylalanine or tryptophan. The genes are TRBV6-2 or TRBV6-3 and TRBJ2-7; D is ambiguous. Germline CDR1 reads MNHEY; CDR2 reads SVGEGT. This CDR3 spans 11 amino acids. The CDR3 region is CTSSSGYEQYS. In nucleotides, the CDR3 is TGTACCAGCAGTTCCGGATACGAGCAGTACTCC.

For this clonotype: A junction boundary mismatches the germline segment, possibly from a read error. This chain uses TRBV7-8 with TRBJ2-1; possible D gene TRBD2, 6 bases. The CDR3 has 16 amino acids. CDR1 is SGHVS and CDR2 is FQNEAQ in the germline V gene. CDR3 in DNA: TGTGCCAGCAGCTCGTGGAGGGAGGCCACCTACAATGGGCAGTTCTTC. Translated, it gives CASSSWREATYNGQFF.